This passage covers 22 T cell receptor beta chains from one sample sequenced in a study of T cells in Graves' hyperthyroidism and ophthalmopathy. Researchers took RNA transcripts and amplified the TCR beta CDR3 regions from them. The TCR CDR3 first-round RT-PCR relied on the HTBI primer set. From the multiplex PCR reads, TCRdb called clonotypes with MiXCR, one entry per CDR3 protein. There are more than 300,000 distinct CDR3 sequences in the sample; about 14% occur only once, and less than 20% lies in the top ten. Sequenced: blood. Every receptor here comes from a woman aged 25 to 39 with Graves' ophthalmopathy.

This clonotype was recorded at least ten times. The chain has TRBV12-3 or TRBV12-4 and TRBJ2-3; a possible D gene is TRBD2 (7 bases). The CDR3 contains 14 residues. V lost 3 bases and J lost 5, with 12 bases in between. The CDR3, as DNA: TGTGCCAGCAGTTTGTCAGGGGAGGGAGATACGCAGTATTTT. This translates into CASSLSGEGDTQYF.

The chain recombines TRBV6-1 with TRBJ2-6; D might be TRBD2 (7 bases). The V end was cut by 5 bases, the J end by 0 bases, with 17 bases between. CDR1 and CDR2 from the germline V gene are MNHNS and SASEGT. This CDR3 is 18 amino acids long. The CDR3 bases are TGTGCCAGCAGTCTCCCAGGCGCGGGGGCCTCTGGGGCCAACGTCCTGACTTTC. Translation gives CASSLPGAGASGANVLTF.

This clonotype was observed a handful of times. This sequence joins TRBV29-1 and TRBJ2-7, with 7 bases fitting TRBD1. Losses at the gene ends were 6 bases for V and 1 base for J; bases not matched to a gene: 6. Germline CDR1 and CDR2: SQVTM and ANQGSEA. The length of the CDR3 is 13 residues. CDR3 nucleotide sequence: TGCAGCGTCACCGGGACAGATTCCTACGAGCAGTACTTC. It translates to CSVTGTDSYEQYF.

This clonotype showed up just a few times. The chain links TRBV24-1 to TRBJ2-5; D is ambiguous. The germline CDR1 and CDR2 sequences are KGHDR and SFDVKD. V dropped 3 bases and J dropped 0 bases, with 10 bases sitting between them. The length of the CDR3 is 15 residues. This chain's CDR3 is CATSDHTEHQETQYF. CDR3 nucleotides: TGTGCCACCAGTGATCACACCGAACACCAAGAGACCCAGTACTTC.

This clonotype showed up many times. The chain has TRBV18 and TRBJ2-3, with 13 bases matching TRBD2. Per germline, CDR1 KGHSH and CDR2 LQKENI. CDR3 length: 18 amino acids. Trimming removed 7 bases from V and 2 bases from J; junction bases left unmatched: 12. The CDR3 sequence is CASCGLAGALLLTDTQYF. Written as DNA, the CDR3 is TGTGCCAGCTGCGGACTAGCGGGGGCGCTCCTACTCACAGATACGCAGTATTTT.

This clonotype occurred many times. The chain employs TRBV11-3 and TRBJ2-5; D assignment may be TRBD1 or TRBD2 (5 bases each). The V gene's germline CDR1 is SGHNT and CDR2 YENEEA. The CDR3 contains 12 residues. V was cut by 6 bases and J by 10 bases, with 15 bases left in between. The CDR3, as DNA: TGTGCCAGCAGTCCGGGGCCTAGGGGCCAGTACTTC. Amino acids: CASSPGPRGQYF. The whole variable domain, remainder taken from reference TRBV11-3 and TRBJ2-5, is EAGVVQSPRYKIIEKKQPVAFWCNPISGHNTLYWYLQNLGQGPELLIRYENEEAVDDSQLPKDRFSAERLKGVDSTLKIQPAELGDSAVYLCASSPGPRGQYFGPGTRLLVL.

This clonotype was counted ten times or more. The chain couples TRBV20-1 to TRBJ2-7; 9 bases are shared with TRBD1. In germline, CDR1 is DFQATT, CDR2 SNEGSKA (reference sequence). The CDR3 has 13 residues. V shed 5 bases and J 5 bases; nucleotides not matched to a gene: 7. CDR3 nucleotides: TGCAGTGCTCTCTTCCGGGACAGGGACGAGCAGTACTTC. Protein sequence: CSALFRDRDEQYF.

This clonotype was seen at least ten times. V gene TRBV20-1 combines with J gene TRBJ1-5; TRBD1 matches 10 bases. Germline V gene sequence: CDR1 DFQATT, CDR2 SNEGSKA (reference sequence). The J segment lost 0 bases and the V segment lost 4 bases, leaving 6 bases of the junction unmatched. CDR3 size: 16 residues. The CDR3 sequence is CSATDRGPYSNQPQHF. The CDR3 DNA reads as TGCAGTGCTACTGACAGGGGGCCCTATAGCAATCAGCCCCAGCATTTT.

This clonotype occurred a few times. A junction end diverges from the germline sequence, so it may reflect a read error. In nucleotides, the CDR3 is TGTGCCAGCAGCTCCCGTGGGGGACCCCCAGACTTC. Translating it yields CASSSRGGPPDF. This chain uses TRBV7-2 with TRBJ2-5; D tentatively reads TRBD1 or TRBD2 (5 bases each). CDR1 SGHTA and CDR2 FQGNSA come from the germline V gene. The CDR3 is 12 residues long. Full variable domain (remainder filled in from reference TRBV7-2 and TRBJ2-5): GAGVSQSPSNKVTEKGKDVELRCDPISGHTALYWYRQSLGQGLEFLIYFQGNSAPDKSGLPSDRFSAERTGGSVSTLTIQRTQQEDSAVYLCASSSRGGPPDFGPGTRLLVL.

This clonotype has ten or more counts. The chain couples TRBV11-3 to TRBJ1-1; 7 bases match TRBD1. In germline, CDR1 is SGHNT, CDR2 YENEEA. This CDR3 is 11 amino acids long. The V and J ends lost 5 bases and 11 bases, in that order; junction bases with no gene match: 5. The chain's CDR3 is CASSPTGVAFF. The DNA for the CDR3 is TGTGCCAGCAGCCCAACAGGGGTGGCTTTCTTT. Full variable domain (rest looked up from reference TRBV11-3 and TRBJ1-1): EAGVVQSPRYKIIEKKQPVAFWCNPISGHNTLYWYLQNLGQGPELLIRYENEEAVDDSQLPKDRFSAERLKGVDSTLKIQPAELGDSAVYLCASSPTGVAFFGQGTRLTVV.

This clonotype appeared a few times. This chain links TRBV6-1 with TRBJ1-4; 8 bases are shared with TRBD1. The CDR3 loop spans 14 amino acids. Germline trimming cut 6 bases from V and 12 bases from J; bases unmatched to any gene: 12. CDR1 is MNHNS and CDR2 is SASEGT in the germline V gene. This chain's CDR3 is CASRTRDRTEELFF. The CDR3 bases are TGTGCCAGCAGAACTCGGGACAGGACCGAGGAACTGTTTTTT.

There are many counts of this clonotype. The V gene is TRBV20-1, the J gene TRBJ2-7; a possible D gene is TRBD2 (5 bases). CDR3 length: 13 residues. Germline assignment: CDR1 DFQATT and CDR2 SNEGSKA (reference sequence). The V and J ends lost 5 bases and 2 bases respectively, with 13 bases between them. The CDR3 region has the DNA TGCAGTGCTTCACCTAGAGGGACCTACGAGCAGTACTTC. Translation: CSASPRGTYEQYF.

This clonotype was counted only a few times. A read error is possible here, since a much larger clone lies one base away. The chain carries TRBV28 and TRBJ2-7; 10 bases align to TRBD2. The CDR3 covers 14 residues. Per germline, CDR1 MDHEN and CDR2 SYDVKM. The CDR3 spells CASSSGGALYGQYF. CDR3 coding DNA: TGTGCCAGCAGCAGCGGGGGGGCATTGTACGGGCAGTACTTC.

This clonotype was found many times. V usage is TRBV11-2 and J usage is TRBJ2-1; D remains ambiguous. The germline V and J ends were trimmed by 3 bases and 4 bases, with 13 bases remaining between them. Germline-derived CDR1 and CDR2 are SGHAT and FQNNGV. The CDR3 runs 15 residues. This CDR3 reads CASSLPRTLYNEQFF. CDR3 sequence (DNA): TGTGCCAGCAGCTTGCCCAGGACCTTATACAATGAGCAGTTCTTC.

This clonotype has ten or more counts. The chain recombines TRBV2 with TRBJ1-1; the D is unclear. In germline, CDR1 is SNHLY, CDR2 FYNNEI. Deletions cut 3 bases from V and 0 bases from J, with 17 bases between. This CDR3 is 17 amino acids long. CDR3 in DNA: TGTGCCAGCAGTGATTTAGGTTTGGGAGAGCTGAACACTGAAGCTTTCTTT. Translation: CASSDLGLGELNTEAFF.

Only a few counts were recorded for this clonotype. The genes are TRBV25-1 and TRBJ2-1, with 7 bases aligning to TRBD1. CDR1 is MGHDK, CDR2 SYGVNS, per germline. Trimming took 8 bases from V and 0 from J; bases not matched to a gene: 7. The CDR3 extends over 15 amino acids. Here the CDR3 reads CASAQTGLSYNEQFF. The CDR3 DNA sequence: TGTGCCAGCGCGCAGACAGGGCTCTCCTACAATGAGCAGTTCTTC. The entire variable domain, with the rest obtained from reference TRBV25-1 and TRBJ2-1, is as follows: EADIYQTPRYLVIGTGKKITLECSQTMGHDKMYWYQQDPGMELHLIHYSYGVNSTEKGDLSSESTVSRIRTEHFPLTLESARPSHTSQYLCASAQTGLSYNEQFFGPGTRLTVL.

In the case of this clonotype: An end of the junction does not agree with germline; a read error may underlie this. This chain links TRBV19 with TRBJ2-3; 7 bases map to TRBD1. Per germline, CDR1 LNHDA and CDR2 SQIVND (reference sequence). CDR3 length: 15 amino acids. CDR3 in amino acids: CASRLSGQSTDAQYF. CDR3 nucleotide sequence: TGTGCCAGTAGGCTCTCGGGACAGAGCACAGATGCGCAGTATTTT.

This clonotype has just a few counts. The V and J genes are TRBV2 and TRBJ1-4; D possibly corresponds to TRBD1 (5 bases). This CDR3 has 14 amino acids. The germline gives CDR1 SNHLY, CDR2 FYNNEI. V was trimmed by 9 bases and J by 7 bases, leaving 18 bases between them. The CDR3 sequence: CARRETGGGEKLFF. The CDR3 DNA is TGTGCCAGAAGAGAAACGGGGGGGGGTGAAAAACTGTTTTTT.

This clonotype was counted many times. V is TRBV30 and J is TRBJ2-3; 11 bases map to TRBD2. The length of the CDR3 is 16 residues. Germline V gene sequence: CDR1 GTSNPN, CDR2 SVGIG (reference sequence). Unmatched junction bases numbered 11, after V lost 2 bases and J lost 7 bases. Here the CDR3 DNA reads TGTGCCTGGAGTCCCTTACTAGCGGGGGCTTGGAATACGCAGTATTTT. Amino acid sequence: CAWSPLLAGAWNTQYF.

This clonotype was detected ten times or more. V usage is TRBV11-2 and J usage is TRBJ2-7; weak D call: TRBD2 (6 bases). The CDR3 runs 14 residues. Germline values: CDR1 SGHAT, CDR2 FQNNGV. The ends were cut back, 7 bases at V and 0 bases at J, with 13 bases in the middle. CDR3: CASTGEASSYEQYF. As DNA, the CDR3 is TGTGCCAGCACGGGGGAAGCCAGCTCCTACGAGCAGTACTTC. Based on the CDR3 plus reference TRBV11-2 and TRBJ2-7, the full variable domain is EAGVAQSPRYKIIEKRQSVAFWCNPISGHATLYWYQQILGQGPKLLIQFQNNGVVDDSQLPKDRFSAERLKGVDSTLKIQPAKLEDSAVYLCASTGEASSYEQYFGPGTRLTVT.

This clonotype was picked up many times. The CDR3 DNA reads TGTGCCAGCAAGGGTCGTTTACCCGGGACAGCTAATGAAAAACTGTTTTTT. Protein: CASKGRLPGTANEKLFF. This chain connects TRBV28 to TRBJ1-4; 7 bases fit TRBD1. CDR1 MDHEN and CDR2 SYDVKM come from the germline V gene. This CDR3 region has 17 residues. V gave up 7 bases and J gave up 3 bases; unmatched junction bases: 14.

This clonotype has a count of ten or more. The rearrangement joins TRBV28 to TRBJ2-7; no firm D call. V was pared by 3 bases and J by 5 bases, with 8 bases between. The length of the CDR3 is 12 residues. Germline V CDR1 and CDR2: MDHEN, SYDVKM. DNA of the CDR3: TGTGCCAGCAGTTTTGGACGGGACGAGCAGTACTTC. Protein product: CASSFGRDEQYF.